These 12 T cell receptor beta chains came from one sample sequenced in a study of persistence of HIV-infected CD4 T cells. An overlapping HIV-1 Gag peptide pool stimulated these cells at approximately 1 ug/peptide/mL. Sorted nonresponding memory CD4+ T cells were CD40L-negative, CD69-negative, CD45RO-high. The libraries were made with immunoSEQ version 4 in survey mode. Profiled with immunoSEQ multiplex PCR; TCRdb holds only in-frame clones, not every one. This sample has approximately 40,000 clones; around three quarters occur once, and the top ten carry 14%. Their cognate antigens are unknown. Sequenced material: CD4+ T cells sorted from PBMCs after 18-hour stimulation, taken from a patient who received antiretroviral therapy. These receptors were obtained from an adult man with HIV who was CMV-seropositive.

CDR3 bases: TGTGCCAGCAGCGTAGTAGAGGGGGGCACTGAAGCTTTCTTT. Amino acid sequence: CASSVVEGGTEAFF. The chain has TRBV9 and TRBJ1-1, with a weak D call TRBD1 (6 bases). This CDR3 has 14 amino acids. Germline V gene sequence: CDR1 SGDLS, CDR2 YYNGEE. Deletions cut 0 bases from V and 4 bases from J, with 10 bases between.

This CDR3 reads CASSSTGLNSPLHF. The CDR3 DNA follows: TGTGCCAGCAGCTCCACAGGGCTGAATTCACCCCTCCACTTT. This sequence joins TRBV7-3 and TRBJ1-6; a possible D gene is TRBD1 (6 bases). V gave up 4 bases and J gave up 7 bases, with 11 bases separating them. The CDR3 contains 14 residues. Germline V gene sequence: CDR1 SGHTA, CDR2 FQGTGA. Full variable domain (rest looked up from reference TRBV7-3 and TRBJ1-6): GAGVSQTPSNKVTEKGKYVELRCDPISGHTALYWYRQSLGQGPEFLIYFQGTGAADDSGLPNDRFFAVRPEGSVSTLKIQRTERGDSAVYLCASSSTGLNSPLHFGNGTRLTVT.

The CDR3 region is CASSENGERGQYF. The CDR3 nucleotides are TGTGCCAGCAGTGAAAACGGTGAAAGAGGACAGTACTTC. The chain has TRBV6-1 and TRBJ2-7, with no clear D. There are 13 residues in the CDR3. With 2 bases removed from V and 10 bases from J, the gap between germline ends came to 15 bases. In germline, CDR1 is MNHNS, CDR2 SASEGT.

J is TRBJ2-7 and V is TRBV5-6, with no clear D. The CDR3 is 15 amino acids. Trimming removed 3 bases from V and 0 bases from J, with 13 bases in between. Looked up from germline, CDR1 is SGHDT and CDR2 is YYEEEE. CDR3 residues: CASSSPTRASYEQYF. In DNA, the CDR3 is TGTGCCAGCAGCTCTCCGACAAGAGCCTCCTACGAGCAGTACTTC.

The gene calls are TRBV29-1 and TRBJ2-6, with D maybe TRBD2 (6 bases). Germline-derived CDR1 and CDR2 are SQVTM and ANQGSEA. The CDR3 length is 14 residues. Trimming removed 8 bases at V and 2 bases at J, with 13 bases between. DNA for the CDR3: TGCAGCACCAGTGGAGGGACTGGGGCCAACGTCCTGACTTTC. Protein: CSTSGGTGANVLTF.

This chain links TRBV5-8 with TRBJ1-1; no reliable D call. The CDR3 spans 15 residues. Germline assignment: CDR1 SGHTS and CDR2 YDEGEE. Deletions cut 2 bases from V and 0 bases from J, with 11 bases between. The CDR3 DNA reads as TGTGCCAGCAGCTTTGGCGGTATCATGAACACTGAAGCTTTCTTT. Translated: CASSFGGIMNTEAFF.

This rearrangement joins TRBV3-1 (or the pseudogene TRBV3-2) to TRBJ1-2, with D perhaps matching TRBD1 (6 bases). The CDR3 contains 12 residues. Trimming stripped 4 bases from V and 5 bases from J, with 8 bases between. Germline V gene lookup returns CDR1 LGHDT and CDR2 YNNKEL (reference sequence). This chain's CDR3 is CASSLTGYGYTF. The CDR3 DNA sequence: TGTGCCAGCAGCCTTACAGGGTATGGCTACACCTTC.

The J gene is TRBJ2-7, the V gene TRBV6-6, with TRBD1 identical over 9 bases. The CDR3 has 14 residues. The V gene's germline CDR1 is MNHNY and CDR2 SVGAGI (reference sequence). V trimming: 2 bases; J trimming: 3 bases; junction bases outside the gene matches: 2. CDR3 amino acids: CASSYAGQGYEQYF. CDR3 sequence (DNA): TGTGCCAGCAGTTACGCGGGACAGGGCTACGAGCAGTACTTC.

This chain's CDR3 is CASGLSTGGFETQYF. The CDR3 DNA follows: TGTGCTAGTGGTTTGTCCACAGGGGGCTTTGAGACCCAGTACTTC. The chain employs TRBV12-5 and TRBJ2-5; 9 bases fit TRBD1. The germline V gene has CDR1 LGHNT and CDR2 FRNRAP. V was pared by 2 bases and J by 5 bases, with 6 bases of the junction left unmatched. The CDR3 sequence is 15 residues long.

The rearrangement uses TRBV18 and TRBJ1-1; D is perhaps TRBD1 (5 bases). CDR3 length: 16 residues. CDR1 and CDR2 (germline): KGHSH, LQKENI. V lost 0 bases and J lost 5, with 16 bases in between. The CDR3 here is CASSPPWGGSGTEAFF. CDR3 nucleotide sequence: TGTGCCAGCTCACCACCTTGGGGGGGGTCGGGGACTGAAGCTTTCTTT.

For the CDR3, the DNA is TGCGCCAGCAGCTTGGCTTCCCTGACCTACGAGCAGTACTTC. Its translation is CASSLASLTYEQYF. This chain connects TRBV5-1 to TRBJ2-7; D not resolved. V was trimmed by 0 bases and J by 2 bases, leaving 9 bases between them. This CDR3 has 14 amino acids. Germline lookup yields CDR1 SGHRS and CDR2 YFSETQ.

This chain connects TRBV15 to TRBJ2-5; tentatively, D is TRBD1 (6 bases). Trimming shortened V by 5 bases and J by 3 bases, and 13 bases separated the two germline ends. Germline V gene sequence: CDR1 LNHNV, CDR2 YYDKDF (reference sequence). The CDR3 loop spans 14 amino acids. The CDR3 is CATSGPGVEETQYF. The DNA of the CDR3 is TGTGCCACCAGCGGTCCAGGGGTGGAAGAGACCCAGTACTTC.